These 15 T cell receptor beta chains were sequenced from one sample in a study of radiotherapy plus CTLA-4 blockade in lung cancer. Only in-frame clones appear in the TCRdb table, and some are missing; sequencing was by immunoSEQ multiplex PCR. The table shows some 18,000 clones, with 86% occurring only once. The source was peripheral blood, collected from a patient treated with radiotherapy plus ipilimumab. All receptors come from a human donor with non-small cell lung cancer whose response to radiotherapy plus ipilimumab could not be evaluated.

The V gene is TRBV5-4, the J gene TRBJ2-6; D is possibly TRBD1 (5 bases). The germline V and J ends were trimmed by 4 bases and 1 base, with 9 bases remaining between them. The CDR3 loop spans 15 amino acids. Germline V CDR1 and CDR2: SGHNT, YYREEE (reference sequence). In DNA form, the CDR3 reads TGTGCCAGCAGCCAACCAGGGTCTGGGGCCAACGTCCTGACTTTC. Its translation: CASSQPGSGANVLTF.

CDR3 DNA sequence: TGTGCCACACGCCGCTGGACTAGTGGGGATACGCAGTATTTT. Translated: CATRRWTSGDTQYF. This rearrangement joins TRBV5-6 to TRBJ2-3, with 7 bases identical to TRBD2. The V gene end was trimmed by 9 bases and the J gene end by 6 bases; junction bases not matched to a gene: 13. CDR1 and CDR2 (germline): SGHDT, YYEEEE. The CDR3 is 14 residues long.

This chain uses TRBV7-2 with TRBJ2-5, with 8 bases matching TRBD2. The germline V gene encodes CDR1 SGHTA and CDR2 FQGNSA. This CDR3 spans 18 amino acids. The junction had 16 bases not matched to a gene; V was cut back by 2 bases and J by 5 bases. Here the CDR3 DNA reads TGTGCCAGCAGCTTACCCCCGCGCGGGGGGCGCTCCGGGGAGACCCAGTACTTC. Its protein product is CASSLPPRGGRSGETQYF.

The chain combines TRBV6-5 with TRBJ2-3; the match to TRBD2 covers 8 bases. CDR3 size: 14 residues. V was pared by 7 bases and J by 4 bases, with 7 bases of the junction left unmatched. In germline, CDR1 is MNHEY, CDR2 SVGAGI. The CDR3: CASKKAGVPDTQYF. The CDR3 coding sequence is TGTGCCAGCAAAAAAGCGGGAGTGCCAGATACGCAGTATTTT.

The chain carries TRBV5-6 and TRBJ2-5; the D gene is possibly TRBD1 (5 bases). The V end lost 0 bases, the J end lost 5 bases, and 8 bases lay between the germline ends. The CDR3 covers 13 residues. The germline V gene encodes CDR1 SGHDT and CDR2 YYEEEE. The DNA of the CDR3 is TGTGCCAGCAGCTTGGCAGGGTACGAGACCCAGTACTTC. Residues: CASSLAGYETQYF.

The chain is built from TRBV28 and TRBJ1-6, with TRBD1 matching over 7 bases. V gave up 8 bases and J gave up 8 bases; unmatched junction bases: 9. This CDR3 contains 14 residues. The germline gives CDR1 MDHEN, CDR2 SYDVKM. The CDR3: CASGWGQPYSPLHF. Written as DNA, the CDR3 is TGTGCCAGCGGGTGGGGACAGCCTTATTCACCCCTCCACTTT.

The genes are TRBV18 and TRBJ2-5; 10 positions match TRBD2. The V gene end was trimmed by 3 bases and the J gene end by 4 bases; junction bases not matched to a gene: 5. The CDR3 spans 15 residues. Per germline, CDR1 KGHSH and CDR2 LQKENI. CDR3 protein: CASSPGSGGPETQYF. DNA for the CDR3: TGTGCCAGCTCACCGGGTAGCGGGGGGCCAGAGACCCAGTACTTC. The full variable domain, completed using reference TRBV18 and TRBJ2-5, is NAGVMQNPRHLVRRRGQEARLRCSPMKGHSHVYWYRQLPEEGLKFMVYLQKENIIDESGMPKERFSAEFPKEGPSILRIQQVVRGDSAAYFCASSPGSGGPETQYFGPGTRLLVL.

V and J are TRBV7-9 and TRBJ1-5, with D hard to call. Trimming took off 5 bases at V and 0 bases at J, with 11 bases between the two ends. The CDR3 is 15 amino acids. Germline values: CDR1 SEHNR, CDR2 FQNEAQ (reference sequence). This CDR3 is CASSLGQISNQPQHF. Written as DNA, the CDR3 is TGTGCCAGCAGCCTAGGCCAGATTAGCAATCAGCCCCAGCATTTT.

The chain employs TRBV28 and TRBJ1-6, with 11 bases lining up with TRBD1. The germline CDR1 and CDR2 sequences are MDHEN and SYDVKM. V was pared by 8 bases and J by 11 bases, with 14 bases of the junction left unmatched. The CDR3 is 16 residues long. The CDR3 sequence: CASQGQGAFQDPPLHF. The CDR3 bases are TGTGCCAGCCAAGGACAGGGGGCCTTCCAAGATCCACCCCTCCACTTT. The complete variable domain, with remaining parts taken from reference TRBV28 and TRBJ1-6, reads DVKVTQSSRYLVKRTGEKVFLECVQDMDHENMFWYRQDPGLGLRLIYFSYDVKMKEKGDIPEGYSVSREKKERFSLILESASTNQTSMYLCASQGQGAFQDPPLHFGNGTRLTVT.

J is TRBJ1-1 and V is TRBV19, with 7 bases lining up with TRBD1. CDR3 length: 19 residues. Germline CDR1 and CDR2: LNHDA and SQIVND (reference sequence). Germline trimming cut 1 base from V and 0 bases from J; bases unmatched to any gene: 14. The DNA for the CDR3 is TGTGCCAGTAGTATAGCCCCCTCCGACAGGGCAACCATGAACACTGAAGCTTTCTTT. This codes for CASSIAPSDRATMNTEAFF.

This clone was found a few times. This chain links TRBV4-3 with TRBJ1-6, with 8 bases that match TRBD1. The CDR3 is made up of 17 amino acids. Germline CDR1 and CDR2: LGHNA and YSLEER. V gave up 3 bases and J gave up 8 bases; unmatched junction bases: 12. The CDR3, as DNA: TGCGCCAGCAGCCACGTTTACGACAGGGGCCTGGATTCACCCCTCCACTTT. This sequence encodes CASSHVYDRGLDSPLHF.

The V gene is TRBV29-1, the J gene TRBJ2-5; 7 bases align to TRBD2. This CDR3 is built from 12 residues. In germline, CDR1 is SQVTM, CDR2 ANQGSEA. V lost 0 bases and J lost 5; bases outside the gene matches: 0. The CDR3, as DNA: TGCAGCGTTGAAGAACTAGCGGAGACCCAGTACTTC. Protein: CSVEELAETQYF. Full variable domain (remainder filled in from reference TRBV29-1 and TRBJ2-5): SAVISQKPSRDICQRGTSLTIQCQVDSQVTMMFWYRQQPGQSLTLIATANQGSEATYESGFVIDKFPISRPNLTFSTLTVSNMSPEDSSIYLCSVEELAETQYFGPGTRLLVL.

V and J are TRBV4-1 and TRBJ2-1; 10 bases line up with TRBD2. Trimming cost V 2 bases and J 8 bases; bases outside gene matches: 9. CDR1 is MGHRA and CDR2 is YSYEKL in the germline V gene. This CDR3 has 16 amino acids. The CDR3 region has the DNA TGCGCCAGCAGCCAACTCGGACTAGCGGTGGGGTATGAGCAGTTCTTC. It encodes CASSQLGLAVGYEQFF.

The genes are TRBV9 and TRBJ2-1; 10 positions agree with TRBD2. J was trimmed by 9 bases and V by 0 bases; bases with no gene match: 6. Germline values: CDR1 SGDLS, CDR2 YYNGEE. The length of the CDR3 is 15 residues. In DNA, the CDR3 is TGTGCCAGCAGCGTAGGGCTAGCGGGAGTTAGTGAGCAGTTCTTC. Translating gives CASSVGLAGVSEQFF.

V and J are TRBV11-1 and TRBJ2-1, with TRBD1 identical over 7 bases. Germline V gene lookup returns CDR1 SGHAT and CDR2 FQDESV (reference sequence). The CDR3 has 12 residues. With 4 bases clipped from V and 9 bases from J, the junction kept 3 bases outside the gene matches. The CDR3 is CASSSQGSEQFF. The CDR3 nucleotides are TGTGCCAGCAGCTCACAGGGGTCTGAGCAGTTCTTC.